The 12 T cell receptor beta chains presented below share a single source sample, sequenced in a study of early T cells in non-severe SARS-CoV-2 infection. MiXCR, applied by TCRdb to the 5' RACE reads, yields one record per CDR3 protein. Of 65,000 to 95,000 distinct CDR3 sequences in the sample, about 16% were seen once. The sequenced sample was whole blood. All receptors come from an adult who was a healthcare worker with PCR-confirmed SARS-CoV-2 infection or an uninfected control (not recorded which).

The chain is built from TRBV7-8 and TRBJ2-2, with 8 bases aligning to TRBD2. The germline gives CDR1 SGHVS, CDR2 FQNEAQ. The CDR3 totals 16 residues. V shed 2 bases, J shed 5 bases, and the junction held 7 bases outside the gene matches. This CDR3 is CASSLLAGGETGELFF. The CDR3 DNA reads as TGTGCCAGCAGCTTATTGGCGGGGGGTGAGACCGGGGAGCTGTTTTTT.

This clonotype was found a few times. The J gene is TRBJ1-2, the V gene TRBV5-5, with TRBD1 as a possible D gene (5 bases). CDR3 size: 14 residues. The germline V and J ends were trimmed by 0 bases and 4 bases, with 10 bases remaining between them. CDR1 SGHKS and CDR2 YYEKEE come from the germline V gene (reference sequence). This chain's CDR3 is CASSLEQASYGYTF. DNA of the CDR3: TGTGCCAGCAGCTTGGAACAGGCCAGCTATGGCTACACCTTC.

The rearrangement uses TRBV7-9 and TRBJ2-2, with a possible D match to TRBD1 (5 bases). The germline gives CDR1 SEHNR, CDR2 FQNEAQ (reference sequence). The ends were cut back, 2 bases at V and 7 bases at J, with 8 bases in the middle. CDR3 length equals 13 residues. The CDR3 coding sequence is TGTGCCAGCAGCTTATTAGGGGACGGGGAGCTGTTTTTT. This encodes CASSLLGDGELFF.

This chain links TRBV6-5 with TRBJ2-5, with 11 bases that match TRBD1. The CDR3 is made up of 14 amino acids. Germline-derived CDR1 and CDR2 are MNHEY and SVGAGI. Germline trimming cut 6 bases from V and 5 bases from J; bases unmatched to any gene: 5. The CDR3 region is CASRGTGGRETQYF. In DNA, the CDR3 is TGTGCCAGCAGGGGGACAGGGGGTAGGGAGACCCAGTACTTC.

This clonotype occurred a few times. This chain connects TRBV3-1 to TRBJ2-5, with D possibly being TRBD1 (5 bases). Trimming stripped 1 base from V and 1 base from J, with 7 bases between. The germline V gene encodes CDR1 LGHDT and CDR2 YNNKEL (reference sequence). There are 14 residues in the CDR3. CDR3 nucleotides: TGTGCCAGCAGCCAAGGACAGACCCAAGAGACCCAGTACTTC. This sequence encodes CASSQGQTQETQYF.

This clonotype has more than one count but fewer than ten. The DNA for the CDR3 is TGCAGCGTTGGGGGAGCCGGGGAGCTGTTTTTT. As protein: CSVGGAGELFF. The V call is TRBV29-1, the J call TRBJ2-2, with a possible D match to TRBD2 (5 bases). Germline V gene data show CDR1 as SQVTM and CDR2 as ANQGSEA. The CDR3 totals 11 residues. V was clipped by 4 bases and J by 6 bases, with 6 bases between them.

This sequence joins TRBV11-2 and TRBJ2-3; TRBD1 or TRBD2 may be the D gene (5 bases each). This CDR3 is 15 amino acids long. Germline CDR1 SGHAT, CDR2 FQNNGV. The V end lost 5 bases, the J end lost 0 bases, and 12 bases lay between the germline ends. CDR3 residues: CASSPGTVSTDTQYF. As DNA, the CDR3 is TGTGCCAGCAGCCCCGGGACGGTGAGCACAGATACGCAGTATTTT.

A few counts support this clonotype. V usage is TRBV30 and J usage is TRBJ2-3; TRBD1 is a possible D gene (5 bases). Trimming shortened V by 0 bases and J by 2 bases, and 12 bases separated the two germline ends. CDR1 and CDR2 from the germline V gene are GTSNPN and SVGIG (reference sequence). This CDR3 contains 15 residues. CDR3 loop: CAWSVSGAHTDTQYF. The CDR3 DNA follows: TGTGCCTGGAGTGTAAGTGGGGCCCACACAGATACGCAGTATTTT. The entire variable domain, with the rest obtained from reference TRBV30 and TRBJ2-3, is as follows: SQTIHQWPATLVQPVGSPLSLECTVEGTSNPNLYWYRQAAGRGLQLLFYSVGIGQISSEVPQNLSASRPQDRQFILSSKKLLLSDSGFYLCAWSVSGAHTDTQYFGPGTRLTVL.

This clonotype was seen more than once but under ten times. The chain has TRBV9 and TRBJ2-5; 13 bases match TRBD2. The CDR3 length is 16 residues. The junction had 7 bases not matched to a gene; V was cut back by 4 bases and J by 4 bases. The germline CDR1 and CDR2 sequences are SGDLS and YYNGEE. The CDR3 here is CASSPTGLAGVETQYF. In nucleotides, the CDR3 is TGTGCCAGCAGCCCAACCGGACTAGCGGGAGTAGAGACCCAGTACTTC.

This clonotype was recorded a few times. The V call is TRBV20-1, the J call TRBJ1-5; the D gene is possibly TRBD1 (5 bases). Germline loops: CDR1 DFQATT, CDR2 SNEGSKA (reference sequence). V gave up 2 bases and J gave up 0 bases, with 11 bases separating them. The CDR3 runs to 15 residues. This CDR3 reads CSARSGRVSNQPQHF. The CDR3 region has the DNA TGCAGTGCTAGAAGCGGCAGGGTTAGCAATCAGCCCCAGCATTTT.

This clonotype was counted between two and nine times. The V call is TRBV7-9, the J call TRBJ2-3; 7 bases line up with TRBD1. The germline V gene has CDR1 SEHNR and CDR2 FQNEAQ (reference sequence). Unmatched junction bases numbered 19, after V lost 6 bases and J lost 4 bases. The CDR3 is 18 residues long. This chain's CDR3 is CASRRHRGEGAISDTQYF. CDR3 coding DNA: TGTGCCAGCAGGCGGCACAGGGGCGAGGGAGCGATCTCAGATACGCAGTATTTT. Supplemented by reference TRBV7-9 and TRBJ2-3, the full variable domain reads DTGVSQNPRHKITKRGQNVTFRCDPISEHNRLYWYRQTLGQGPEFLTYFQNEAQLEKSRLLSDRFSAERPKGSFSTLEIQRTEQGDSAMYLCASRRHRGEGAISDTQYFGPGTRLTVL.

The chain couples TRBV12-3 or TRBV12-4 to TRBJ1-2, with D hard to call. Deletions cut 0 bases from V and 8 bases from J, with 13 bases between. The CDR3 has 14 amino acids. CDR3 loop: CASSLAPQQRGYTF. The CDR3 DNA sequence: TGTGCCAGCAGTTTAGCCCCCCAACAGCGGGGCTACACCTTC.